This T cell receptor beta chain emerged from a study of shared clonotypes between healthy human individuals. Study summary: Each donor had three CD4 naive, three CD4 memory, two CD8 naive and one CD8 memory plate.

Sequencing was performed with immunoSEQ multiplex PCR; in TCRdb, only in-frame clones are kept and a portion is missing. The table lists about 2.5 million clones, approximately 90% of them singletons, with approximately 0.41% in the top ten. Germline CDR1 and CDR2: MDHEN and SYDVKM. V lost 3 bases and J lost 8, with 8 bases in between. The CDR3 extends over 12 amino acids. The sample consisted of naive CD4+ T cells from PBMCs. Sample subset: CD45RA+ positively selected. The receptor was derived from a man in his late teens or twenties in good health. Some clones in this sample may be carry-over from other donors' samples. The chain is built from TRBV28 and TRBJ2-1; D uncertain. Written as DNA, the CDR3 is TGTGCCAGCAGTTTGGGCCGATATGAGCAGTTCTTC. It encodes CASSLGRYEQFF. The variable domain in full, with the rest retrieved from reference TRBV28 and TRBJ2-1, is DVKVTQSSRYLVKRTGEKVFLECVQDMDHENMFWYRQDPGLGLRLIYFSYDVKMKEKGDIPEGYSVSREKKERFSLILESASTNQTSMYLCASSLGRYEQFFGPGTRLTVL.